This TCR beta chain was sequenced during a study of blood T cell repertoires in COVID-19. About the study: Whether acute or convalescent, the COVID-19 samples came from the United States, Italy and Spain. Sample material is recorded as cDNA or gDNA derived from T cells, B-cell-depleted T cells, or PBMCs.

Per the authors' pipeline: From reference gene primer amplification, estimates of nucleated cell counts were derived. Here immunoSEQ multiplex PCR was the method, and the copy in TCRdb shows in-frame clones only, minus some. Clone size and V and J calls were adopted from that table, with D and trimming inferred from the DNA. The table shows approximately 290,000 clones, with approximately 90% occurring only once. CDR1 is GTSNPN, CDR2 SVGIG, per germline (reference sequence). V lost 6 bases and J lost 0, with 12 bases in between. The CDR3 totals 14 residues. The chain joins TRBV30 to TRBJ2-1; D is unresolved. The source is a man aged 30 to 39 with acute or convalescent COVID-19. The specimen was peripheral blood. CDR3 DNA: TGTGCCTGCACTACCCAACCCTCCTACAATGAGCAGTTCTTC. Its protein product is CACTTQPSYNEQFF. The full variable domain, in which reference TRBV30 and TRBJ2-1 provide the parts outside the CDR3, is SQTIHQWPATLVQPVGSPLSLECTVEGTSNPNLYWYRQAAGRGLQLLFYSVGIGQISSEVPQNLSASRPQDRQFILSSKKLLLSDSGFYLCACTTQPSYNEQFFGPGTRLTVL.